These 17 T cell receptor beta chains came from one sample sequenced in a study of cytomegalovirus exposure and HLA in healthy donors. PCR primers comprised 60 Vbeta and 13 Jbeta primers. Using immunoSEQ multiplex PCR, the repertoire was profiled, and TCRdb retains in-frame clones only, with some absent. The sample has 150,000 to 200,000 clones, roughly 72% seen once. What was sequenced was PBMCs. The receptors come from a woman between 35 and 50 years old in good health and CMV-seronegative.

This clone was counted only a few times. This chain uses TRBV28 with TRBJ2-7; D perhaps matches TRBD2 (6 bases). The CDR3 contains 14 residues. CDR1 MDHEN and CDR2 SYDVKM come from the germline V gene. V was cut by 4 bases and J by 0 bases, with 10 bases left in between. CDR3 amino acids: CASSYRGSSYEQYF. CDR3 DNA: TGTGCCAGCAGTTATCGGGGGAGCTCCTACGAGCAGTACTTC.

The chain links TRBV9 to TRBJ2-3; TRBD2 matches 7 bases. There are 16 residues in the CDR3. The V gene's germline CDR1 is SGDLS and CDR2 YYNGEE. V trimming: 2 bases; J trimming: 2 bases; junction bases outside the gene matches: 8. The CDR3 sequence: CASSVPPSGNTDTQYF. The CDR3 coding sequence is TGTGCCAGCAGCGTTCCCCCAAGCGGGAACACAGATACGCAGTATTTT.

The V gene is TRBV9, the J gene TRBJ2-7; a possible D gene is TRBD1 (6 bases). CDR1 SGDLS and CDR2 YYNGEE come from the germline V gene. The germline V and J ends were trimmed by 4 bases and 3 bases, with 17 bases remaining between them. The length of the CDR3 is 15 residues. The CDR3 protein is CASSYPLDRNYEQYF. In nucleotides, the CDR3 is TGTGCCAGCAGCTATCCACTCGACAGGAACTACGAGCAGTACTTC.

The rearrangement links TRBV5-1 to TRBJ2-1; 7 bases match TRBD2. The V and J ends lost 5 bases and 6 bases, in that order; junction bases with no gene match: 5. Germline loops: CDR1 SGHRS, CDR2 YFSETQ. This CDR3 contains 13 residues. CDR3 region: CASRIASGNEQFF. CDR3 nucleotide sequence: TGCGCCAGCAGGATCGCTAGCGGCAATGAGCAGTTCTTC.

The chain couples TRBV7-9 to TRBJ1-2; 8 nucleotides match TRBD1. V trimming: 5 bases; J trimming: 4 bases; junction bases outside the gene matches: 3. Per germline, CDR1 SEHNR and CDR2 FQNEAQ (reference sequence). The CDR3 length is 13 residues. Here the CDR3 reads CASSPTGGYGYTF. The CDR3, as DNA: TGTGCCAGCAGCCCAACAGGGGGCTATGGCTACACCTTC.

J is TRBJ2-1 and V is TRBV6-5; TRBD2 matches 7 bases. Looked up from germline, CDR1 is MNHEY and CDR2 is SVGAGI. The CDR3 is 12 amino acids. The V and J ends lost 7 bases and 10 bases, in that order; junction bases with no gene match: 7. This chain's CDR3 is CASKGLQWEQFF. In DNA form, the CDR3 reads TGTGCCAGCAAGGGACTACAATGGGAGCAGTTCTTC.

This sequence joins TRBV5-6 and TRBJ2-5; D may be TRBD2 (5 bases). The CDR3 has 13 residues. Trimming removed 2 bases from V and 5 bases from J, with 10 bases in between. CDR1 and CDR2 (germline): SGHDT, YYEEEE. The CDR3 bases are TGTGCCAGCAGCTTCCGAGAGCGGGAGACCCAGTACTTC. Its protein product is CASSFRERETQYF.

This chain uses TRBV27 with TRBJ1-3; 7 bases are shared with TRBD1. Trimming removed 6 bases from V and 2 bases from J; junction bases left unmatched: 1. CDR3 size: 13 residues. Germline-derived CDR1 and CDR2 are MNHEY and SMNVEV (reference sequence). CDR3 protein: CASRQGPGNTIYF. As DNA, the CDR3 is TGTGCCAGCAGACAGGGGCCTGGAAACACCATATATTTT.

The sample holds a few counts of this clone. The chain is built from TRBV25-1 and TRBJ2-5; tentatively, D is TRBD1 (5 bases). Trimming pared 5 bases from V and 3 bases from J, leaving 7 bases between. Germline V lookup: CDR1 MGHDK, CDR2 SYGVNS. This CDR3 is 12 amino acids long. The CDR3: CASSLQEETQYF. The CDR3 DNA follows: TGTGCCAGCAGTTTACAGGAAGAGACCCAGTACTTC. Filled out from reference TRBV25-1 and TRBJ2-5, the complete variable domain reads EADIYQTPRYLVIGTGKKITLECSQTMGHDKMYWYQQDPGMELHLIHYSYGVNSTEKGDLSSESTVSRIRTEHFPLTLESARPSHTSQYLCASSLQEETQYFGPGTRLLVL.

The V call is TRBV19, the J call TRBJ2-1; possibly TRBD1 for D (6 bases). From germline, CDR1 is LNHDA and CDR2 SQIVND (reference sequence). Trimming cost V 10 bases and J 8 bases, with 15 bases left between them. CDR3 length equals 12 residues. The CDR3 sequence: CATSGHMDEQFF. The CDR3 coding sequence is TGTGCCACCTCGGGACACATGGATGAGCAGTTCTTC.

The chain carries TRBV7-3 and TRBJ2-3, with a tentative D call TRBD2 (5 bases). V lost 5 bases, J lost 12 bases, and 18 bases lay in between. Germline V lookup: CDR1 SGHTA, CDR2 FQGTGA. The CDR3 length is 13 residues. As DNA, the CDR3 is TGTGCCAGCAGCGCCGAGGGTCGTGGGGAACAGTATTTT. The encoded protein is CASSAEGRGEQYF.

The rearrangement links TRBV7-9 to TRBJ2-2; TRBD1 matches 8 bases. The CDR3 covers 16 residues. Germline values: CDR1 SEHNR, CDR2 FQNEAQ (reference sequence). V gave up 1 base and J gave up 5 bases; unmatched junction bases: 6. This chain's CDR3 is CASSLGTGMNTGELFF. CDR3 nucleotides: TGTGCCAGCAGCTTAGGGACAGGGATGAATACCGGGGAGCTGTTTTTT.

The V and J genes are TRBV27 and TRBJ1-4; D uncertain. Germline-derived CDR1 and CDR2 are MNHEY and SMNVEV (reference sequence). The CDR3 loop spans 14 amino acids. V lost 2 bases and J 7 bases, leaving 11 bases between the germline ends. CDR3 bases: TGTGCCAGCAGTTTAGGGCTAGGAGGTGAAAAACTGTTTTTT. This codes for CASSLGLGGEKLFF. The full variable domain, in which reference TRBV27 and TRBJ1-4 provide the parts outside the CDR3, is EAQVTQNPRYLITVTGKKLTVTCSQNMNHEYMSWYRQDPGLGLRQIYYSMNVEVTDKGDVPEGYKVSRKEKRNFPLILESPSPNQTSLYFCASSLGLGGEKLFFGSGTQLSVL.

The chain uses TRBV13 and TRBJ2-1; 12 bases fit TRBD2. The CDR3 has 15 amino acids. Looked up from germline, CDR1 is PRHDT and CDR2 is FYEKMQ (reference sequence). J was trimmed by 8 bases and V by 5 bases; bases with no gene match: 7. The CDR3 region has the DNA TGTGCCAGCAGCCCTAGCGGGAGGGCCGGGGATGAGCAGTTCTTC. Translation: CASSPSGRAGDEQFF.

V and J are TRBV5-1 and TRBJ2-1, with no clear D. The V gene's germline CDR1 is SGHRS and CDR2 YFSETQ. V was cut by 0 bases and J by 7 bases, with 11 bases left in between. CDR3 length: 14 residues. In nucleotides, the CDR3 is TGCGCCAGCAGCTTGGTGGATAGCTTAAATGAGCAGTTCTTC. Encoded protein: CASSLVDSLNEQFF.

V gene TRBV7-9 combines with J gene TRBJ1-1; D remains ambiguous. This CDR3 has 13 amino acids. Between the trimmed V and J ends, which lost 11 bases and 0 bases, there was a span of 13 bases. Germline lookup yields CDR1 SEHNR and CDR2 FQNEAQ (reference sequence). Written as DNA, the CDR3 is TGTGCCTTACTCATAGACTTGAACACTGAAGCTTTCTTT. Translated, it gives CALLIDLNTEAFF.

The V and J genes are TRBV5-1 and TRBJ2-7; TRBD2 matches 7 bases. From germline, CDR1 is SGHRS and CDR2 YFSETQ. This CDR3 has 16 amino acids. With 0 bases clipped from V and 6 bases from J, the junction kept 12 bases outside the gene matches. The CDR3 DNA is TGCGCCAGCAGCTTGGAAACAGCGGGGTCAGTTCGCGAGCAGTACTTC. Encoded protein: CASSLETAGSVREQYF.